This is a list of T cell receptor beta chains from one sample in a study of T cell changes during pregnancy in multiple sclerosis. Sequenced by immunoSEQ multiplex PCR; TCRdb stores in-frame clones only, minus some. This sample carries roughly 74,000 clones, around nine tenths of them seen once, and the ten largest clones take about 3.5%. This specimen consisted of peripheral blood, obtained before pregnancy. These receptors all come from a female donor with multiple sclerosis, enrolled in a pregnancy study. Each CDR3 is given with its conserved first and last residue. D genes are given only for firm matches. Clone size is given for some rows only: seen once, a few or many times, or a class if the clone is expanded.

j_call: TRBJ2-2
v_call: TRBV9
d_call: TRBD2
clone_size: once
cdr3_aa: CASSPGGTGSGELFF
cdr3_nt: TGTGCCAGCAGCCCGGGGGGGACCGGGTCCGGGGAGCTGTTTTTT

j_call: TRBJ2-2
v_call: TRBV7-2
d_call: TRBD2
clone_size: .
cdr3_aa: CASSPDPGLANTGELFF
cdr3_nt: TGTGCCAGCAGCCCTGATCCGGGACTAGCAAACACCGGGGAGCTGTTTTTT

j_call: TRBJ2-7
v_call: TRBV15
d_call: .
clone_size: .
cdr3_aa: CATSRDYSQVYEQYF
cdr3_nt: TGTGCCACCAGCAGAGATTATAGCCAAGTATACGAGCAGTACTTC

j_call: TRBJ2-7
v_call: TRBV30
d_call: .
clone_size: once
cdr3_aa: CAWSREAYEQYF
cdr3_nt: TGTGCCTGGAGCCGGGAAGCCTACGAGCAGTACTTC

j_call: TRBJ1-5
v_call: TRBV29-1
d_call: .
clone_size: once
cdr3_aa: CSVAGHKGQPQHF
cdr3_nt: TGCAGCGTTGCAGGGCACAAGGGTCAGCCCCAGCATTTT

j_call: TRBJ1-1
v_call: TRBV27
d_call: TRBD1
clone_size: .
cdr3_aa: CASSSPGGAPNTEAFF
cdr3_nt: TGTGCCAGCAGTTCCCCAGGGGGCGCCCCGAACACTGAAGCTTTCTTT

j_call: TRBJ2-3
v_call: TRBV5-1
d_call: TRBD1
clone_size: .
cdr3_aa: CASSPGGPSTDTQYF
cdr3_nt: TGCGCCAGCAGCCCAGGGGGACCTAGCACAGATACGCAGTATTTT

j_call: TRBJ2-5
v_call: TRBV6-1
d_call: .
clone_size: once
cdr3_aa: CASTHYLQETQYF
cdr3_nt: TGTGCCAGCACCCACTATTTGCAAGAGACCCAGTACTTC

j_call: TRBJ1-5
v_call: TRBV27
d_call: .
clone_size: .
cdr3_aa: CASRRTVSNQPQHF
cdr3_nt: TGTGCCAGCAGACGGACAGTGAGCAATCAGCCCCAGCATTTT

j_call: TRBJ2-1
v_call: TRBV19
d_call: .
clone_size: .
cdr3_aa: CASRTTGGHEQFF
cdr3_nt: TGTGCCAGTAGAACGACCGGAGGGCATGAGCAGTTCTTC

j_call: TRBJ1-2
v_call: TRBV18
d_call: TRBD1
clone_size: .
cdr3_aa: CASSPRQGPPEGYTF
cdr3_nt: TGTGCCAGCTCACCCAGACAGGGGCCCCCAGAGGGCTACACCTTC

j_call: TRBJ1-5
v_call: TRBV6-5
d_call: .
clone_size: .
cdr3_aa: CASSRQQGNQPQHF
cdr3_nt: TGTGCCAGCAGCCGTCAACAGGGCAATCAGCCCCAGCATTTT

j_call: TRBJ2-2
v_call: TRBV19
d_call: .
clone_size: .
cdr3_aa: CASRGASVTGELFF
cdr3_nt: TGTGCCAGCCGGGGGGCTAGCGTAACCGGGGAGCTGTTTTTT

j_call: TRBJ1-1
v_call: TRBV12-5
d_call: .
clone_size: few
cdr3_aa: CASGWRGGGLGTEAFF
cdr3_nt: TGTGCTAGTGGTTGGCGAGGGGGGGGTTTAGGCACTGAAGCTTTCTTT

j_call: TRBJ2-1
v_call: TRBV7-9
d_call: TRBD2
clone_size: .
cdr3_aa: CASSLARRGGYNEQFF
cdr3_nt: TGTGCCAGCAGCTTAGCAAGGCGGGGGGGCTACAATGAGCAGTTCTTC

j_call: TRBJ1-5
v_call: TRBV7-2
d_call: .
clone_size: .
cdr3_aa: CASSPHSLHQPQHF
cdr3_nt: TGTGCCAGCAGCCCGCACAGCCTACATCAGCCCCAGCATTTT

j_call: TRBJ1-1
v_call: TRBV7-9
d_call: .
clone_size: .
cdr3_aa: CASSRRREGTEAFF
cdr3_nt: TGTGCCAGCAGCCGACGCAGGGAGGGCACTGAAGCTTTCTTT